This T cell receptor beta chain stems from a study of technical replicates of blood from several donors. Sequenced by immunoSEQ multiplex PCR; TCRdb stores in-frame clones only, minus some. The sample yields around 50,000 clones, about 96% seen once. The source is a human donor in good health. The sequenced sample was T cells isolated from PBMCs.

In nucleotides, the CDR3 is TGTGCCAGCAGGGAGGGACTAGCCTCAGATACGCAGTATTTT. Residues: CASREGLASDTQYF. The chain couples TRBV7-3 to TRBJ2-3; 9 nucleotides agree with TRBD2. Germline V gene sequence: CDR1 SGHTA, CDR2 FQGTGA. V lost 6 bases and J lost 4; bases outside the gene matches: 5. The CDR3 has 14 amino acids. Complete variable domain (other parts from reference TRBV7-3 and TRBJ2-3): GAGVSQTPSNKVTEKGKYVELRCDPISGHTALYWYRQSLGQGPEFLIYFQGTGAADDSGLPNDRFFAVRPEGSVSTLKIQRTERGDSAVYLCASREGLASDTQYFGPGTRLTVL.